The entry below gives a single T cell receptor beta chain sequence along with its context. The target antigen is unknown. The data were obtained in a study of shared clonotypes between healthy human individuals. Study-wide results and caveats: Sampling covered nothing but blood. Tissue TCR repertoires likely differ from those found in blood.

V shed 5 bases and J 2 bases; nucleotides not matched to a gene: 5. Germline assignment: CDR1 PRHDT and CDR2 FYEKMQ (reference sequence). The CDR3 extends over 15 amino acids. For sorted subsets, approximately 0.2 ug DNA per replicate equaled about 30,000 T cell genomes. Sequenced by immunoSEQ multiplex PCR; TCRdb stores in-frame clones only, minus some. The sample consists of around 2,000,000 clones, about 95% of them appearing once. CD8 cells regarded as naive lacked CD45RO, were positively chosen for CCR7, and omitted terminally differentiated effector memory CD45RA+ cells. This clonotype was sampled from a man aged 18 to 35 in good health. The specimen sequenced was naive CD8+ T cells sorted from blood. The rearrangement joins TRBV13 to TRBJ2-5; 10 bases align to TRBD2. This CDR3 reads CASSHTSGVQETQYF. The CDR3 region has the DNA TGTGCCAGCAGCCACACTAGCGGGGTACAAGAGACCCAGTACTTC.